This T cell receptor (beta chain) was retrieved from a study of T cell repertoires in cytomegalovirus infection. Study context: Public TCR beta signatures provided an indication of both CMV infection and a matching HLA type.

TCRdb reanalysed the reads using MiXCR and keeps one entry per CDR3 protein. This table holds approximately 400,000 distinct CDR3 sequences, approximately 31% found once. The V and J ends lost 5 bases and 2 bases respectively, with 13 bases between them. Germline V CDR1 and CDR2: LGHNA, YNFKEQ. CDR3 length: 14 residues. Concerning this clonotype itself: Antigen: not known.

Whole-study results and caveats: Dominating the ex vivo response were TCR beta clonotypes that were CMV-specific and HLA-C-restricted.

The sample comprised PBMCs. This chain joins TRBV4-2 and TRBJ2-7; tentative D call: TRBD1 (6 bases). This clonotype was obtained from a human donor in good health (CMV status not recorded). Some clones in this sample may be carry-over from other donors' samples. The CDR3 DNA sequence: TGTGCCAGCAGCTCGGACAGAAGCGCCTACGAGCAGTACTTC. Translating gives CASSSDRSAYEQYF.